What follows is one T cell receptor (beta chain) and its context. The antigen is not known. This specimen comes from a study of OX40 agonist ivuxolimab in advanced cancers. Turning to the study itself: The study reported partial responses in three patients: one hepatocellular carcinoma, two cutaneous melanoma. General study findings and limits: At doses 0.1 to 3.0 mg/kg, CD4+ and CD8+ clones expanded. More expanded clones were found, on average, in CD8+ than in CD4+ T cells.

Assay: immunoSEQ multiplex PCR; the TCRdb copy retains only in-frame clones and omits some. The table shows about 77,000 clones, with about 85% occurring only once. The V end was cut by 5 bases, the J end by 5 bases, with 6 bases between. The CDR3 extends over 11 amino acids. Germline V gene data show CDR1 as SGHRS and CDR2 as YFSETQ. The V gene is TRBV5-1, the J gene TRBJ2-3; D gene uncertain. Sequences were derived from CD4+ or CD8+ T cells sorted from blood, sampled in a trial of the OX40 agonist ivuxolimab. This TCR derives from an adult with an advanced solid tumor such as melanoma, head and neck, liver or kidney cancer. The DNA for the CDR3 is TGCGCCAGCAGTTTTCGAGATACGCAGTATTTT. Amino acids: CASSFRDTQYF.